One and the same sample provided the 14 T cell receptor beta chains below, sequenced in a study of tumor and adjacent non-tumor tissue in lung cancer. The library came from three nested PCR rounds adapted from ARM-PCR protocols. TCRdb re-called the multiplex PCR reads through MiXCR, storing one row per CDR3 protein. The repertoire holds over 80,000 distinct CDR3 sequences, with more than 65% as singletons. No cell sorting was done before RNA was extracted from the tissue. This non-tumor lung sample came from over 3 cm beyond the tumor edge. Input material: distant non-tumor lung tissue. These TCRs come from a woman aged 50 to 60 with non-small cell lung cancer.

The gene calls are TRBV10-3 and TRBJ2-7; no clear D. Trimming took off 5 bases at V and 6 bases at J, with 8 bases between the two ends. This CDR3 is 11 amino acids long. Germline-derived CDR1 and CDR2 are ENHRY and SYGVKD. The CDR3 DNA reads as TGTGCCATCAGTAAGAACTGCGAGCAGTACTTC. It specifies CAISKNCEQYF.

In regard to this clonotype: The junction departs from germline at one end; a sequencing error may be responsible. The CDR3 DNA is TGTAGCGTTGAGGGGGAGGGGCGAAACACTGAAGCTTTCTTT. Encoded protein: CSVEGEGRNTEAFF. The J gene is TRBJ1-1, the V gene TRBV29-1, with a tentative D call TRBD1 (6 bases). This CDR3 has 14 residues. The germline gives CDR1 SQVTM, CDR2 ANQGSEA.

The sample holds one count of this clonotype. The germline gene is not matched at one end of the junction; a read error may be the cause. CDR3 nucleotides: TGTGCCACCAGTTACCCAGCCCAGAGGTCGGGGGAGCAGTTCTTC. It encodes CATSYPAQRSGEQFF. V usage is TRBV6-6 and J usage is TRBJ2-1; TRBD2 is a possible D gene (5 bases). Germline-derived CDR1 and CDR2 are MNHNY and SVGAGI (reference sequence). The CDR3 runs 15 residues.

Regarding this clonotype: As the CDR3 is not closed by the conserved phenylalanine or tryptophan, this likely results from a read error. The chain employs TRBV28 and TRBJ2-7; D is possibly TRBD2 (6 bases). The CDR3 covers 16 residues. The germline V and J ends were trimmed by 5 bases and 3 bases, with 20 bases remaining between them. The germline gives CDR1 MDHEN, CDR2 SYDVKM. CDR3 region: CASSLPTGSVVYEQYS. The DNA of the CDR3 is TGTGCCAGCAGTCTTCCTACCGGGAGCGTCGTCTACGAGCAGTACTCC.

This clonotype was observed a few times. Lacking the conserved final phenylalanine or tryptophan, this CDR3 likely reflects a read error. The chain combines TRBV4-2 with TRBJ2-2, with unresolved D. The CDR3 is made up of 17 amino acids. The germline gives CDR1 LGHNA, CDR2 YNFKEQ. V lost 0 bases and J 3 bases, leaving 14 bases between the germline ends. For the CDR3, the DNA is TGTGCCAGCAGCCAAGATTTAGTGACTTTCGACACCGGGGAGCTGTTTTAT. It is translated as CASSQDLVTFDTGELFY.

V gene TRBV6-2 or TRBV6-3 combines with J gene TRBJ1-2; TRBD1 might be the D (5 bases). Between the trimmed V and J ends, which lost 5 bases and 2 bases, there was a span of 12 bases. CDR1 is MNHEY, CDR2 SVGEGT, per germline. This CDR3 has 14 amino acids. The CDR3 coding sequence is TGTGCCAGCAGTCCCGGGACGAGGAACTATGGCTACACCTTC. Protein: CASSPGTRNYGYTF.

The rearrangement links TRBV7-9 to TRBJ1-2; TRBD1 is a possible D gene (6 bases). Germline V gives CDR1 SEHNR, CDR2 FQNEAQ (reference sequence). This CDR3 has 17 amino acids. Trimming shortened V by 2 bases and J by 4 bases, and 20 bases separated the two germline ends. CDR3 DNA: TGTGCCAGCAGCTTATTCCCGGACAGCCCATCTTCCTATGGCTACACCTTC. It yields the protein CASSLFPDSPSSYGYTF.

This chain joins TRBV4-2 and TRBJ1-1; possibly TRBD1 for D (6 bases). CDR1 and CDR2 from the germline V gene are LGHNA and YNFKEQ. The CDR3 covers 14 residues. The CDR3 spells CASGHGTPNTEAFF. For the CDR3, the DNA is TGTGCTAGTGGCCACGGGACACCGAACACTGAAGCTTTCTTT.

A word on this clonotype: At one end, the junction sequence differs from germline, possibly due to a read error. The gene calls are TRBV11-2 and TRBJ2-3; possibly TRBD2 for D (6 bases). The CDR3 covers 16 residues. The V gene's germline CDR1 is SGHAT and CDR2 FQNNGV. CDR3 sequence (DNA): TGTGCCAGCAACTTCTTGGGCCAGCTAGCGACAGATACGCAATATTTT. Protein sequence: CASNFLGQLATDTQYF.

This clonotype appeared a few times. Since a much larger clone is just one base distant, this may be a read error. V gene TRBV30 combines with J gene TRBJ1-5; D gene uncertain. Germline CDR1 reads GTSNPN; CDR2 reads SVGIG (reference sequence). The CDR3 totals 13 residues. This CDR3 reads CAWSGSAGQPHHF. Here the CDR3 DNA reads TGTGCCTGGAGTGGTAGTGCCGGTCAGCCCCATCATTTT. The variable domain in full, with the rest retrieved from reference TRBV30 and TRBJ1-5, is SQTIHQWPATLVQPVGSPLSLECTVEGTSNPNLYWYRQAAGRGLQLLFYSVGIGQISSEVPQNLSASRPQDRQFILSSKKLLLSDSGFYLCAWSGSAGQPHHFGDGTRLSIL.

This clonotype has more than one count but fewer than ten. A much bigger clone sits one base away, suggesting this may be a read error. The V call is TRBV5-4, the J call TRBJ2-7; D might be TRBD2 (6 bases). The CDR3 is 14 amino acids. Looked up from germline, CDR1 is SGHNT and CDR2 is YYREEE (reference sequence). The CDR3 coding sequence is TGTGCCAGCGGCTTGGGGGGTTTCTCCTACGAGCAGTACTTC. Its protein product is CASGLGGFSYEQYF.

CDR3 residues: CSVKLVGGASIYEQYF. CDR3 DNA: TGCAGCGTGAAACTAGTGGGAGGGGCGTCAATCTACGAGCAGTACTTC. This sequence joins TRBV29-1 and TRBJ2-7; the match to TRBD2 covers 7 bases. CDR3 length: 16 residues. Germline trimming cut 6 bases from V and 3 bases from J; bases unmatched to any gene: 17. Germline V lookup: CDR1 SQVTM, CDR2 ANQGSEA.

About this clonotype itself: The CDR3 carries no conserved terminal phenylalanine or tryptophan, so it likely arises from a read error. The chain joins TRBV5-1 to TRBJ2-7, with D perhaps TRBD1 or TRBD2 (5 bases each). The CDR3 runs to 17 residues. The germline V gene encodes CDR1 SGHRS and CDR2 YFSETQ. The CDR3 spells CASNPVGLGVRDYEQYL. The DNA of the CDR3 is TGCGCGAGCAACCCGGTTGGACTGGGGGTTCGGGACTACGAGCAGTACTTA.

On this clonotype: Mismatch with germline at one junction end may stem from a read error. CDR3 protein: CASRNMGKQFF. CDR3 DNA sequence: TGTGCCAGCAGGAACATGGGTAAGCAGTTCTTC. The chain carries TRBV4-1 and TRBJ2-1; D unresolved. Germline CDR1 is MGHRA and CDR2 is YSYEKL. This CDR3 spans 11 amino acids.